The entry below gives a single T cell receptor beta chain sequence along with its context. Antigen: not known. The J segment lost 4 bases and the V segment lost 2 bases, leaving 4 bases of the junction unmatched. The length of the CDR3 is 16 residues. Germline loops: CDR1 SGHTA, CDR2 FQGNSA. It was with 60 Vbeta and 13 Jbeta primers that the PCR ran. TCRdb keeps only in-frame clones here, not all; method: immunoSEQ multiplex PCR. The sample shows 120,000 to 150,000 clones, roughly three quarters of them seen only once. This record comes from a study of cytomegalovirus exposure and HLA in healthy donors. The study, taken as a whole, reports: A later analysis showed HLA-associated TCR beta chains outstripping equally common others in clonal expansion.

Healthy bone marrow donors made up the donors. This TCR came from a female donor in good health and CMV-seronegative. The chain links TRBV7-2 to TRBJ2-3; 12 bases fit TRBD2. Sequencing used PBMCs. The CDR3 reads CASSLRSSGGADTQYF. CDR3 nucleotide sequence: TGTGCCAGCAGCTTACGGTCTAGCGGGGGGGCAGATACGCAGTATTTT.